Given below is one T cell receptor (beta chain) in context. Other DNA sequences in this specimen translate into the identical CDR3. Authors' data handling: Cell counts per sample came from amplifying reference gene primers. TCRdb keeps only in-frame clones here, not all; method: immunoSEQ multiplex PCR. The DNA was the basis for D and trimming; V, J and clone size are from that table. In the table there are approximately 330,000 clones, 86% of which are singletons. Clinical histories supplied by participants themselves formed the basis of cohort assignment. This sample was taken from a study of blood T cell repertoires in COVID-19. Study information: Material from acute and convalescent COVID-19 was sourced from the United States, Italy and Spain. Sample material is recorded as cDNA or gDNA derived from T cells, B-cell-depleted T cells, or PBMCs.

Sequencing was done on a sample of PBMCs or T cells enriched from blood (not recorded which). The receptor comes from a woman in her thirties or forties with acute COVID-19.

CDR3 in amino acids: CATSRDLDNEQFF. The CDR3 DNA follows: TGTGCCACCAGCAGAGATCTAGATAACGAGCAGTTCTTC. The rearrangement uses TRBV15 and TRBJ2-1; D gene unclear. The CDR3 consists of 13 residues. V was cut by 0 bases and J by 10 bases, with 10 bases left in between. Looked up from germline, CDR1 is LNHNV and CDR2 is YYDKDF (reference sequence).